This T cell receptor (beta chain) was obtained from a study of cytomegalovirus exposure and HLA in healthy donors. Primers included in the PCR were 60 Vbeta and 13 Jbeta primers. Measured with immunoSEQ multiplex PCR; TCRdb has only the in-frame clones, and not every one. There are about 160,000 clones in the sample; about four fifths occur only once, and 1% lies in the top ten. The sequence was collected from a woman aged 45-65 years in good health and CMV-seropositive. The sequencing sample was made of PBMCs.

For the CDR3, the DNA is TGTGCCAGCTCACCGGGACTAGCCAATGAGCAGTTCTTC. Protein: CASSPGLANEQFF. J is TRBJ2-1 and V is TRBV18, with 9 positions matching TRBD2. The CDR3 has 13 amino acids. The germline V gene has CDR1 KGHSH and CDR2 LQKENI. Losses at the gene ends were 3 bases for V and 6 bases for J; bases not matched to a gene: 0. The whole variable domain, remainder taken from reference TRBV18 and TRBJ2-1, is NAGVMQNPRHLVRRRGQEARLRCSPMKGHSHVYWYRQLPEEGLKFMVYLQKENIIDESGMPKERFSAEFPKEGPSILRIQQVVRGDSAAYFCASSPGLANEQFFGPGTRLTVL.